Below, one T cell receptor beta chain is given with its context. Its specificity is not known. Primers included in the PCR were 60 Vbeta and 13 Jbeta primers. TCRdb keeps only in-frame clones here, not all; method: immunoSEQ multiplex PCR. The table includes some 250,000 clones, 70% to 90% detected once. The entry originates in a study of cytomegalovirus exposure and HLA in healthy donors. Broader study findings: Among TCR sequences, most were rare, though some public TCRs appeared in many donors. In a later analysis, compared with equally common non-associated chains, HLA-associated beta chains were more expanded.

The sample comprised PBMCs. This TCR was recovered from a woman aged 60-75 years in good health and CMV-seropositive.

The CDR3: CASSQEDSETYEQYF. In nucleotides, the CDR3 is TGCGCCAGCAGCCAAGAGGACAGCGAAACCTACGAGCAGTACTTC. This chain joins TRBV4-1 and TRBJ2-7; a weak D match, TRBD1 (6 bases). The CDR3 is 15 residues long. The V end lost 0 bases, the J end lost 2 bases, and 11 bases lay between the germline ends. Germline V gene sequence: CDR1 MGHRA, CDR2 YSYEKL.